The entry below gives a single T cell receptor beta chain sequence along with its context. Its antigen is as yet unknown. J gave up 3 bases and V 2 bases, and 7 bases lay outside the gene matches. The length of the CDR3 is 16 residues. Germline values: CDR1 MNHEY, CDR2 SVGAGI. The sample is drawn from a study of cytomegalovirus exposure and HLA in healthy donors. Study-level points and caveats: There were 164 TCR beta chains listed as cytomegalovirus-associated. Presence/absence analyses supposed approximately even sequencing depth among donors.

The PCR was carried out with 60 Vbeta primers and 13 Jbeta primers. TCRdb's copy holds only in-frame clones and misses some; the assay was immunoSEQ multiplex PCR. Of 95,000 to 110,000 clones in the sample, 76% were seen once. Sequenced: PBMCs. This clonotype was obtained from a young man in good health and CMV-seronegative. This chain links TRBV6-5 with TRBJ2-7; 10 bases map to TRBD1. The CDR3 nucleotides are TGTGCCAGCAGTTACGGGACAGGGGAGACCTACTACGAGCAGTACTTC. It specifies CASSYGTGETYYEQYF.